This T cell receptor beta chain originates from a study of T-cell memory formation after mild COVID-19. As for the study in general: TCR clusters were largely donor specific. Study results and caveats: A subset of responding clones appeared in pre-infection memory, suggesting cross-reactive memory joined.

TCRdb re-called the 5' RACE reads through MiXCR, storing one row per CDR3 protein. The sample includes roughly 130,000 distinct CDR3 sequences, approximately 6.2% seen only once; the top ten take under 2.5%. The junction had 6 bases not matched to a gene; V was cut back by 0 bases and J by 3 bases. There are 16 residues in the CDR3. Germline values: CDR1 SGHRS, CDR2 YFSETQ. This clonotype has only a few counts. What it binds is not known. The TCR sequence derives from an adult woman who had mild COVID-19 (a few samples of this study predate the infection). Cell type and time point are not known. This rearrangement joins TRBV5-1 to TRBJ2-1; 7 nucleotides align to TRBD2. Sequencing input: PBMCs or a T cell subset sorted from them (not recorded which). The DNA of the CDR3 is TGCGCCAGCAGCTTGGGCGGGGGTGCCCTCTACAATGAGCAGTTCTTC. Its translation is CASSLGGGALYNEQFF.